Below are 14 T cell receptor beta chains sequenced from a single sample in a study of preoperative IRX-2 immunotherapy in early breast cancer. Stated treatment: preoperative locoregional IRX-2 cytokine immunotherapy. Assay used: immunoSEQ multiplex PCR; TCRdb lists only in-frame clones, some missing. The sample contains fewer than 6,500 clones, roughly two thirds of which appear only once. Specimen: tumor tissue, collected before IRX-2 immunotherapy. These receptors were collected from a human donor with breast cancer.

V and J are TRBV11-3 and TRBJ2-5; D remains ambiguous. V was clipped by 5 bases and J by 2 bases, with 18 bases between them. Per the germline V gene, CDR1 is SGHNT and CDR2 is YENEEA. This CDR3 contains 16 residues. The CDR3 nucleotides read TGTGCCAGCAGCCATCACTCGGACGCATCACAAGAGACCCAGTACTTC. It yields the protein CASSHHSDASQETQYF.

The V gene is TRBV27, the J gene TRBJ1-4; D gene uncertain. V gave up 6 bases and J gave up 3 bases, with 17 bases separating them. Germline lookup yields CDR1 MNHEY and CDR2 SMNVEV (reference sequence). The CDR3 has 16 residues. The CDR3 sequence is CASSWSNWQSNEKLFF. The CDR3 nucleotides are TGTGCCAGCAGCTGGTCGAATTGGCAGTCTAATGAAAAACTGTTTTTT.

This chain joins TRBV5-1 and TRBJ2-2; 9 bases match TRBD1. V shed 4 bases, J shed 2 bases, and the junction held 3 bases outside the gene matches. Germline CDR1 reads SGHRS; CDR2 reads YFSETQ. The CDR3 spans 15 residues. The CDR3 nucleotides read TGCGCCAGCAGCCGGACAGGGGATAACACCGGGGAGCTGTTTTTT. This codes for CASSRTGDNTGELFF.

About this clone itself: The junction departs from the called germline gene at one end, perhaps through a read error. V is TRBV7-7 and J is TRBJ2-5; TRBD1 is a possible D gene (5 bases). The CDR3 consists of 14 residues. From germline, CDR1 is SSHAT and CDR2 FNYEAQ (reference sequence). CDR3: CASSLGAGQETQYF. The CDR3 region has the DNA TGTGCTAGCAGCTTAGGGGCAGGCCAAGAGACCCAGTACTTC.

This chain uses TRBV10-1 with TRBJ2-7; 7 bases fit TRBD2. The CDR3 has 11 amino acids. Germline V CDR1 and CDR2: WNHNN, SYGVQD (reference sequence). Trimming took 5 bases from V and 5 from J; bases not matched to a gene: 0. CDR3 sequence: CASSRGDEQYF. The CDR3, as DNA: TGCGCCAGCAGTCGGGGGGACGAGCAGTACTTC.

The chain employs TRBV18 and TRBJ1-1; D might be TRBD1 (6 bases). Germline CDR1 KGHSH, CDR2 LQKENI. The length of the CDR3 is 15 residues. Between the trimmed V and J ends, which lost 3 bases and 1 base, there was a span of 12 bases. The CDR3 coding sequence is TGTGCCAGCTCACCTGGGACAATCAGGAACACTGAAGCTTTCTTT. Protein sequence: CASSPGTIRNTEAFF.

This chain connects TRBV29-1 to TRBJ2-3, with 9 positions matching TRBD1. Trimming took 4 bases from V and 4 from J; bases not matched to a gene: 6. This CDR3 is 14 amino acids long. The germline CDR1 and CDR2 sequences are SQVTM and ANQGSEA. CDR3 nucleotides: TGCAGCGTTGTTCCGGGACAGGGACCAGATACGCAGTATTTT. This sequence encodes CSVVPGQGPDTQYF.

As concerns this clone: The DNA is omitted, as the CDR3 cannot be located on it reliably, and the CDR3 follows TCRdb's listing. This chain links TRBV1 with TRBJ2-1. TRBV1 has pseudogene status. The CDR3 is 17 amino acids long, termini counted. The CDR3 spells CASSQELRVGQGNEQFF.

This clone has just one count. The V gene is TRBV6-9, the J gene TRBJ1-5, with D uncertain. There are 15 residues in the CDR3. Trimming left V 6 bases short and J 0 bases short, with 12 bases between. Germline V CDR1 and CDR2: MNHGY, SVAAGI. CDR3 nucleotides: TGTGCCAGCAGCCTCAGGTACATTAGCAATCAGCCCCAGCATTTT. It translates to CASSLRYISNQPQHF.

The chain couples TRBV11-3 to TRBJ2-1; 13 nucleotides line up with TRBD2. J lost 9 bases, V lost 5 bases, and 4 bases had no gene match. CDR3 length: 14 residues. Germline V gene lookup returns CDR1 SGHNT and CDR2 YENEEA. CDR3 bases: TGTGCCAGCAGCGAAGGGACTAGCGGGACTGAGCAGTTCTTC. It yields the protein CASSEGTSGTEQFF. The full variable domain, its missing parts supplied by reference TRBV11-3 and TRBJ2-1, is EAGVVQSPRYKIIEKKQPVAFWCNPISGHNTLYWYLQNLGQGPELLIRYENEEAVDDSQLPKDRFSAERLKGVDSTLKIQPAELGDSAVYLCASSEGTSGTEQFFGPGTRLTVL.

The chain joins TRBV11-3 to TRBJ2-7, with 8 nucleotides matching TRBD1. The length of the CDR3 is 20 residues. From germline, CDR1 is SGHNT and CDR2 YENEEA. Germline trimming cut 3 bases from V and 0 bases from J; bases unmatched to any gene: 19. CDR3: CASSFVSGQGIVRGSYEQYF. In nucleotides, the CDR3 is TGTGCCAGCAGCTTCGTGTCCGGACAGGGCATAGTAAGGGGCTCCTACGAGCAGTACTTC.

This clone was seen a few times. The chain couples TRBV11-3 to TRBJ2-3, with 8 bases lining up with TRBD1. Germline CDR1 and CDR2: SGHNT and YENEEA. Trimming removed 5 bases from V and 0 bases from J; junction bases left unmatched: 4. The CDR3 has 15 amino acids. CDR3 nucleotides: TGTGCCAGCAGCCGGACAGGGCTTAGCACAGATACGCAGTATTTT. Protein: CASSRTGLSTDTQYF.

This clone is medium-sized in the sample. CDR3 in amino acids: CASSLGPKLMGYGYTF. The DNA of the CDR3 is TGTGCCAGCAGCTTGGGCCCTAAGTTGATGGGCTATGGCTACACCTTC. The J gene is TRBJ1-2, the V gene TRBV11-3; no definite D call. V lost 3 bases and J 4 bases, leaving 18 bases between the germline ends. Germline CDR1 and CDR2: SGHNT and YENEEA. This CDR3 is built from 16 residues. Full variable domain (missing parts from reference TRBV11-3 and TRBJ1-2): EAGVVQSPRYKIIEKKQPVAFWCNPISGHNTLYWYLQNLGQGPELLIRYENEEAVDDSQLPKDRFSAERLKGVDSTLKIQPAELGDSAVYLCASSLGPKLMGYGYTFGSGTRLTVV.

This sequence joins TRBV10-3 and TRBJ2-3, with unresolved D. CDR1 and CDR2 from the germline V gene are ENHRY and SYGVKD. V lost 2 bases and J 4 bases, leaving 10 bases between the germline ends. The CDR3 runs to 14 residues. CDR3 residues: CAISELSAADTQYF. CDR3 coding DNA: TGTGCCATCAGTGAGCTAAGCGCAGCAGATACGCAGTATTTT.